This T cell receptor beta chain was identified in a study of brain T cells in children with intractable seizures (dated by TCRdb to the early 2020s). For the study in its entirety: A NanoString immunology panel was first used to screen resected brain tissue from roughly 52 pediatric epilepsy surgery cases for immune gene transcripts. About 70% of the 12 selected surgery cases also had pre-surgery blood sequenced, which left four cases with brain tissue only.

From the cysteine up to the phenylalanine, the CDR3 has a length of 13 residues. Only the CDR3 DNA is retained, 39 bases long and in frame from the first base. The germline V gene (reference sequence) yields GTSNPN for CDR1 and SVGIG for CDR2. V has 1 base trimmed and J has 7 bases trimmed; junction bases matching no gene number 4. The sample's time point label, decoded: resected brain tissue, or blood drawn just prior to surgery. The surgery cases showing the highest brain T cell transcript signatures were chosen for TCR beta chain sequencing of brain tissue and, when available, of blood. Before surgery, patients had received at least one anti-epileptic drug. The TCR-sequenced patients were children whose drug-resistant epilepsy was caused by tuberous sclerosis complex, focal cortical dysplasia, Rasmussen encephalitis or hemimegalencephaly. Blood samples were collected immediately before the epilepsy surgery. The Monarch genomic DNA purification kit was used to extract bulk genomic DNA from unsorted brain tissue and from whole blood.

The paper's findings and limits, for the study overall: Because sequencing depth was different between pre-surgery and post-surgery blood, clones absent from the pre-surgery sample may reflect undersampling. Viral specificity was inferred solely from CDR3 sequence similarity, and the HCMV serostatus of the patients was not known.

The immunoSEQ assay was applied to genomic DNA to generate the TCR beta chain sequences. The published analysis was carried out like this. CDR3 sequences that did not begin with the conserved framework cysteine at position 104 were removed by hand. To get clonality, the normalized Shannon's Diversity Index was subtracted from one, giving values from 0 (maximal diversity) to 1 (oligoclonal). Chi-squared comparison-of-proportions tests were used to check whether the frequency of the same CDR3 differed between samples, for example brain versus blood. Public clonotypes were found by searching immuneACCESS, and the VDJdb browser was used to assess similarity to known antiviral clonotypes. The clones in this table, taken by TCRdb from immuneACCESS, are in-frame only. Not every clone is retained; where verified, under half of the shortfall comes from an unresolved V gene, and the cause of the rest is unknown. That table is the source of V, J and clone size, and D and trimming were worked out from the DNA. This sample has around 100,000 clones in its table, and 85% to 95% of those were observed once. Roughly 4% of the sample lies in the top ten.

As for this clone: Its specific antigen is unknown. Per-base qualities were not stored, and no clone one base away is much larger.

The input for sequencing was peripheral blood, taken at surgery. The TCR comes from a boy under two years old with hemimegalencephaly and intractable seizures. The rearranged chain carries TRBV30 and TRBJ1-2; 9 of the junction bases match TRBD1. The sequenced DNA is TGTGCCTGGAGTGGGGGACAGGGCCCTGGCTACACCTTC. It codes for CAWSGGQGPGYTF.